This T cell receptor (beta chain) was sequenced in a study of identical twins. This CDR3 has 16 amino acids. J was trimmed by 2 bases and V by 1 base; bases with no gene match: 3. Germline loops: CDR1 MGHRA, CDR2 YSYEKL. Study-wide results and caveats: Invariant populations such as MAIT and iNKT cells could partly muddle zero-insertion analyses.

With regard to this clonotype: As yet, its antigen is unknown.

In TCRdb, the 5' RACE reads were re-called with MiXCR into one record per CDR3 protein. This repertoire shows more than 1.5 million distinct CDR3 sequences, around a third found once; its top ten account for less than 0.35%. This sequence joins TRBV4-1 and TRBJ1-4; 8 bases agree with TRBD1. The source is a newborn girl in good health. Specimen: cord blood. CDR3 residues: CASSQVGTGTNEKLFF. The CDR3 nucleotides read TGCGCCAGCAGCCAAGTAGGGACAGGCACTAATGAAAAACTGTTTTTT.